This TCR beta chain was retrieved from a study of CD8 T cells in ankylosing spondylitis. TCRdb itself ran the 5' RACE reads through MiXCR, one entry per CDR3 protein. Found here are about 140,000 distinct CDR3 sequences, roughly a third of them singletons; the top ten hold around 6.2%. Trimming took off 3 bases at V and 4 bases at J, with 12 bases between the two ends. The CDR3 spans 14 residues. The germline V gene encodes CDR1 SGHRS and CDR2 YFSETQ. Material for sequencing was synovial fluid, either unsorted or a sorted T cell fraction (not recorded which). The chain links TRBV5-1 to TRBJ2-3; maybe TRBD2 (7 bases). This sequence was found in a male donor with ankylosing spondylitis. The CDR3 reads CASSSGGAPDTQYF. The DNA for the CDR3 is TGCGCCAGCAGCTCTGGGGGGGCCCCAGATACGCAGTATTTT.